Included here is one T cell receptor beta chain sequence, with context. This sample was taken from a study of T cell changes during pregnancy in multiple sclerosis. Some clones are missing from TCRdb's copy, which holds only in-frame ones; the method was immunoSEQ multiplex PCR. The sample consists of about 59,000 clones, 92% of them appearing once. Germline CDR1 SGDLS, CDR2 YYNGEE. This CDR3 comprises 17 residues. Trimming removed 0 bases at V and 5 bases at J, with 17 bases between. V and J are TRBV9 and TRBJ2-2, with D perhaps matching TRBD2 (7 bases). The specimen comprised peripheral blood, sampled in the first trimester of pregnancy. The receptor comes from a female donor with multiple sclerosis, enrolled in a pregnancy study. The CDR3 protein is CASSVEASGGETGELFF. In DNA form, the CDR3 reads TGTGCCAGCAGCGTAGAAGCATCGGGGGGCGAAACCGGGGAGCTGTTTTTT.